This TCR beta chain is drawn from a study of T-cell reconstitution after alpha-beta-depleted transplantation in children (dated by TCRdb to 2016 to 2017). For the wider study: Using TCR repertoire profiling, the study followed T-cell immune reconstitution in a quantitative way in children after TCRalphabeta/CD19-depleted allogeneic hematopoietic cell transplantation.

General conclusions and limits of the study: The frequencies of hyperexpanded clones fell over the following months, and after one year, T-cell counts and TCRbeta diversity were mostly attributed to newly produced T cells. The apparently early alphabetaT-cell count recovery about two months after transplant was reportedly dependent on only several hundred rapidly expanded clones derived from non-depleted graft cells. The high TCRbeta diversity at day 60 in some patients was ascribed to recipient T cells and intrathymic progenitors that had survived conditioning.

Via the germline V gene, CDR1 is LGHNA and CDR2 YNFKEQ. The CDR3 holds 17 amino acids from the cysteine to the phenylalanine. The entry retains the CDR3 DNA only, 51 bases that are in frame from base 1. With regard to this clonotype: Its antigen target is currently unknown. The germline gene is not matched at one end of the junction; a read error may be the cause.

Library generation was performed with PCR. Instrument used: Illumina HiSeq 2500. TCR libraries were prepared with molecular barcoding, using unique molecular identifiers to normalize TCRbeta repertoire quantification. In TCRdb, the public reads were trimmed at Q25 with fastp and aligned with MiXCR, with productive beta chains retained. Entries that share a CDR3 protein sequence are merged under the most common genes and DNA. For this sample there are hundreds of thousands of distinct CDR3 sequences; approximately 19% appear just once. In total, the top ten clones hold 40% to 50% of the sample. This specimen's treatment or condition label, interpreted: allogeneic hematopoietic cell transplantation with graft depleted of TCRalphabeta T cells and CD19 B cells. Transplant recipients were children who received TCRalphabeta/CD19-depleted allogeneic hematopoietic cell grafts.

This specimen consisted of PBMCs, mostly from graft donor cells, obtained 360 days after TCRalphabeta/CD19-depleted stem cell transplant. The clonotype originates from a male patient aged 2 to 9 who had a stem cell transplant for acute lymphoblastic leukemia, so the T cells may come from the graft donor. The receptor chain draws on TRBV4-2 and TRBJ2-3; the D segment could be TRBD2, given 6 matching bases. The CDR3 protein is CASSPSGSGESTHTQYF. The nucleotides are TGTGCCAGCAGCCCTAGTGGTTCGGGAGAGAGCACACATACGCAGTATTTT.